This entry concerns a single T cell receptor (beta chain). Data came from immunoSEQ multiplex PCR; TCRdb stores just in-frame clones and leaves some out. Among over 150,000 clones listed, just over 85% were seen once. The record originates from a study of cytomegalovirus exposure and HLA in healthy donors. This CDR3 is built from 15 residues. The germline CDR1 and CDR2 sequences are SGHVS and FQNEAQ. V was clipped by 4 bases and J by 9 bases, with 19 bases between them. The chain carries TRBV7-8 and TRBJ2-1, with a tentative D call TRBD2 (5 bases). This receptor was identified in a human donor in good health. The sequencing sample was made of PBMCs. CDR3 protein: CASSSTGLLRGEQFF. For the CDR3, the DNA is TGTGCCAGCAGCTCCACCGGACTCTTACGCGGTGAGCAGTTCTTC.